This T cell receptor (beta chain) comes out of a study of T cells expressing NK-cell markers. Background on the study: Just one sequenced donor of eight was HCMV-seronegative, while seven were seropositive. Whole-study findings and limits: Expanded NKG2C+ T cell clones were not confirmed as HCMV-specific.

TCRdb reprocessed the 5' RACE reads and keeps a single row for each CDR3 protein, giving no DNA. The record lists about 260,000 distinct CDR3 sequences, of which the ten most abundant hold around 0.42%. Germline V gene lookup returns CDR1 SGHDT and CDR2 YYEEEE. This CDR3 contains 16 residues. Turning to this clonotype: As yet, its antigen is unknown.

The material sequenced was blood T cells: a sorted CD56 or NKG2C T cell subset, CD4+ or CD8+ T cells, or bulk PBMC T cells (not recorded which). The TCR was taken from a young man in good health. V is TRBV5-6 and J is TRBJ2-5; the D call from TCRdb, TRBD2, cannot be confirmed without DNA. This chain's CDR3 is CASSSTSGRFGETQYF.